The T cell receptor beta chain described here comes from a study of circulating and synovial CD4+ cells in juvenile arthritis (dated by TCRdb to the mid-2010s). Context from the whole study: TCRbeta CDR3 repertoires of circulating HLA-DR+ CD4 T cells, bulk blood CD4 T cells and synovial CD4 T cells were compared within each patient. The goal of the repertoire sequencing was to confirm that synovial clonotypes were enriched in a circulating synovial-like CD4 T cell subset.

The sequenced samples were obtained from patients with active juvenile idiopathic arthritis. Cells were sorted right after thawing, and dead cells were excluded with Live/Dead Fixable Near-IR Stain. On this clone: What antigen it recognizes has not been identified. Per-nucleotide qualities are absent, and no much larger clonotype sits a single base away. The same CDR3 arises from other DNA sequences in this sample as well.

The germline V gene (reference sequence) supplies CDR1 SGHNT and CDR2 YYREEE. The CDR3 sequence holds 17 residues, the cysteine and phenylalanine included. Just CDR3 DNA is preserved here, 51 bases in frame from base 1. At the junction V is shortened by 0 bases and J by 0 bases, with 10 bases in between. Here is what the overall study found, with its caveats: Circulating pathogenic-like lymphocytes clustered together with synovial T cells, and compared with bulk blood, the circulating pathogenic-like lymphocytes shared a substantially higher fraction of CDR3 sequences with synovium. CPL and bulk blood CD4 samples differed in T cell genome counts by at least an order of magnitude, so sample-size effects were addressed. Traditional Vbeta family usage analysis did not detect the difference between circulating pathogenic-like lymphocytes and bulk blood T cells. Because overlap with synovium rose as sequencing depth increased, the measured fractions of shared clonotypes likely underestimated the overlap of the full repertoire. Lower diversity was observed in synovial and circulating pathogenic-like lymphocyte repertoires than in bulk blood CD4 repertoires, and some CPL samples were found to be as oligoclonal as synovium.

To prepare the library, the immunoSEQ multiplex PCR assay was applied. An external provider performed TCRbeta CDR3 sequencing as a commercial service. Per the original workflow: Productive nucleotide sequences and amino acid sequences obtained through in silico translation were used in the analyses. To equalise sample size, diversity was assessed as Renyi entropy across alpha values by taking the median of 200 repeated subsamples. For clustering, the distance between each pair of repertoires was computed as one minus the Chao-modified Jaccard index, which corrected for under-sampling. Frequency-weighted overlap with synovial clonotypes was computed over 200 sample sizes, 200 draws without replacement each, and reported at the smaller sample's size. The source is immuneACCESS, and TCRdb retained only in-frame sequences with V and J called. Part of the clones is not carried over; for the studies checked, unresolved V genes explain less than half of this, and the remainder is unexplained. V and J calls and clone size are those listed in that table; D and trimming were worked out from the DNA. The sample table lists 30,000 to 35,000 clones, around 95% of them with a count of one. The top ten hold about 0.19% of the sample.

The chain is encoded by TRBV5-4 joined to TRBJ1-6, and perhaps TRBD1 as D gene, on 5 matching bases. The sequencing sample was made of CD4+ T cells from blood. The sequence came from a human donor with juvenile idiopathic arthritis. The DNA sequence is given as TGTGCCAGCAGCTTGGCGGGGGGGTTCTCCTATAATTCACCCCTCCACTTT. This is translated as CASSLAGGFSYNSPLHF.